This T cell receptor beta chain was documented in a study of blood T cell repertoires in COVID-19. Study background: COVID-19 samples collected from the United States, Italy and Spain covered acute and convalescent phases. PBMCs, B-cell-depleted T cells, or T cells provided the cDNA or gDNA that made up the material.

Original processing methods: Estimated nucleated cell counts came from reference gene primer amplification. Clones were read by immunoSEQ multiplex PCR, and TCRdb kept only the in-frame ones, dropping some. Clonal size and the V and J genes are those of that table, whereas D and trimming came from the DNA. The sample lists 200,000 to 300,000 clones; around nine tenths were seen once. The CDR3 is 14 amino acids. Germline lookup yields CDR1 SEHNR and CDR2 FQNEAQ (reference sequence). The ends lost 5 bases at V and 2 bases at J; junction bases unmatched: 3. The source is a man in his forties or fifties who had recovered from COVID-19. The chain joins TRBV7-9 to TRBJ2-3; 8 bases are shared with TRBD1. Source material: peripheral blood. The CDR3: CASSPTGATDTQYF. CDR3 sequence (DNA): TGTGCCAGCAGCCCGACAGGGGCCACAGATACGCAGTATTTT.